This TCR beta chain was recorded in a study of T cell changes during pregnancy in multiple sclerosis. Trimming pared 3 bases from V and 3 bases from J, leaving 14 bases between. From germline, CDR1 is SGHVS and CDR2 FQNEAQ. The CDR3 sequence is 15 residues long. The assay was immunoSEQ multiplex PCR, and TCRdb's table has in-frame clones only and misses some. The sample has 90,000 to 120,000 clones, 92% seen once. This TCR was sampled from a female donor in good health, enrolled as a control in a pregnancy study. This specimen was peripheral blood, taken in the third trimester of pregnancy. The chain has TRBV7-8 and TRBJ1-1; TRBD1 is a possible D gene (5 bases). The CDR3 DNA is TGTGCCAGCAGCTTTGGGGCATTAGTCGACACTGAAGCTTTCTTT. Its translation: CASSFGALVDTEAFF.